This T cell receptor (beta chain) was sequenced during a study of T cell responses to AZD1222 COVID-19 vaccine. Background on the study: Pooling of second doses given at about 4 or about 12 weeks was done.

Notes on this clone: What it recognizes is unknown.

Notes on the study in general: The donor cohort was predominantly white British with a female majority, and clonal diversity may have been underestimated. Unmutated variant regions are reportedly targeted by nearly half of spike-specific TCRs.

Profiling relied on immunoSEQ multiplex PCR, and the TCRdb table lists in-frame clones only, not all of them. The table lists 150,000 to 200,000 clones, around 90% of them singletons, with 4.4% in the top ten. The sequence was obtained from an adult in good health. Sequencing was performed on peripheral blood, taken on day 0 of AZD1222 vaccination.

CDR3: CASSLQGAGYEQYF. CDR3 in DNA: TGTGCCAGCAGCTTGCAAGGAGCAGGCTACGAGCAGTACTTC. The chain uses TRBV5-5 and TRBJ2-7; unclear D gene. CDR1 and CDR2 from the germline V gene are SGHKS and YYEKEE (reference sequence). The CDR3 has 14 residues. V shed 1 base and J shed 3 bases, with 11 bases lying between them. Based on the CDR3 plus reference TRBV5-5 and TRBJ2-7, the full variable domain is DAGVTQSPTHLIKTRGQQVTLRCSPISGHKSVSWYQQVLGQGPQFIFQYYEKEERGRGNFPDRFSARQFPNYSSELNVNALLLGDSALYLCASSLQGAGYEQYFGPGTRLTVT.